The 9 T cell receptor beta chains in this list originate from one sample, sequenced in a study of T cells in Graves' hyperthyroidism and ophthalmopathy. RNA transcripts yielded amplified TCR beta CDR3 regions. An initial round of RT-PCR targeting the TCR CDR3 relied on the HTBI primer set. TCRdb redid the calling of the multiplex PCR reads with MiXCR, one entry per CDR3 protein. The sample has about 300,000 distinct CDR3 sequences; approximately 19% are singletons. Sequencing was done on a sample of blood. Every receptor here comes from a man aged 50-59 years with Graves' ophthalmopathy.

Comment on this clonotype: A much larger clone lies one base from this, so it may be a read error. The missing conserved phenylalanine or tryptophan at the end of this CDR3 makes a read error likely. The chain employs TRBV7-9 and TRBJ1-4; D is uncertain. The CDR3 extends over 13 amino acids. V was cut by 0 bases and J by 8 bases, with 7 bases left in between. The germline V gene has CDR1 SEHNR and CDR2 FQNEAQ (reference sequence). The CDR3 protein is CASSLAVGEKLFC. CDR3 nucleotides: TGTGCCAGCAGCTTAGCGGTAGGAGAAAAACTGTTTTGT.

This clonotype came up a few times. This chain uses TRBV20-1 with TRBJ1-2, with D possibly TRBD1 on 6 matching bases. Germline V gene lookup returns CDR1 DFQATT and CDR2 SNEGSKA (reference sequence). Trimming pared 7 bases from V and 7 bases from J, leaving 10 bases between. This CDR3 spans 10 amino acids. CDR3 in DNA: TGCAGTGGTACAGGGTTTGGCTACACCTTC. Amino acids: CSGTGFGYTF.

This clonotype was picked up many times. The chain has TRBV11-2 and TRBJ2-1; 11 bases line up with TRBD2. In germline, CDR1 is SGHAT, CDR2 FQNNGV. The CDR3 loop spans 15 amino acids. V trimming: 6 bases; J trimming: 3 bases; junction bases outside the gene matches: 4. The chain's CDR3 is CASRLTSGSYNEQFF. CDR3 nucleotides: TGTGCCAGCAGACTAACTAGCGGGAGCTACAATGAGCAGTTCTTC.

This clonotype was found many times. This chain joins TRBV2 and TRBJ2-1; no clear D. This CDR3 spans 12 amino acids. Per the germline V gene, CDR1 is SNHLY and CDR2 is FYNNEI. V was cut by 4 bases and J by 10 bases, with 11 bases left in between. The CDR3 spells CASSVSYLEQFF. The CDR3 region has the DNA TGTGCCAGCAGTGTCAGCTATCTGGAGCAGTTCTTC. Looking up the rest from reference TRBV2 and TRBJ2-1 gives the full variable domain: EPEVTQTPSHQVTQMGQEVILRCVPISNHLYFYWYRQILGQKVEFLVSFYNNEISEKSEIFDDQFSVERPDGSNFTLKIRSTKLEDSAMYFCASSVSYLEQFFGPGTRLTVL.

In this sample, this clonotype turned up many times. V gene TRBV20-1 combines with J gene TRBJ1-1, with TRBD1 matching over 7 bases. The V gene's germline CDR1 is DFQATT and CDR2 SNEGSKA (reference sequence). The CDR3 extends over 12 amino acids. With 3 bases clipped from V and 3 bases from J, the junction kept 1 base outside the gene matches. The CDR3 region is CSASTGDTEAFF. The CDR3 region has the DNA TGCAGTGCTAGCACAGGGGACACTGAAGCTTTCTTT.

This clonotype showed up just a few times. The chain combines TRBV5-4 with TRBJ1-2; D may be TRBD1 (6 bases). The CDR3 is 14 residues long. Trimming shortened V by 0 bases and J by 4 bases, and 10 bases separated the two germline ends. Germline CDR1 SGHNT, CDR2 YYREEE (reference sequence). The CDR3 reads CASSLARQAYGYTF. The DNA for the CDR3 is TGTGCCAGCAGCTTGGCTCGACAGGCCTATGGCTACACCTTC.

This clonotype was detected a few times. Here the CDR3 reads CASSPGTFNQPQHF. DNA for the CDR3: TGTGCCAGCAGTCCGGGGACATTTAATCAGCCCCAGCATTTT. J is TRBJ1-5 and V is TRBV6-1; a possible D gene is TRBD1 (6 bases). The V end was cut by 5 bases, the J end by 4 bases, with 12 bases between. Looked up from germline, CDR1 is MNHNS and CDR2 is SASEGT. The CDR3 spans 14 residues.

This rearrangement joins TRBV19 to TRBJ2-1; TRBD2 matches 10 bases. CDR1 is LNHDA and CDR2 is SQIVND in the germline V gene (reference sequence). CDR3 length: 15 residues. The V segment lost 6 bases and the J segment 2 bases; nucleotides outside the gene matches: 4. The CDR3 reads CASRKAGGPYNEQFF. As DNA, the CDR3 is TGTGCCAGTAGAAAAGCGGGAGGGCCCTACAATGAGCAGTTCTTC. Full variable domain (missing parts from reference TRBV19 and TRBJ2-1): DGGITQSPKYLFRKEGQNVTLSCEQNLNHDAMYWYRQDPGQGLRLIYYSQIVNDFQKGDIAEGYSVSREKKESFPLTVTSAQKNPTAFYLCASRKAGGPYNEQFFGPGTRLTVL.

There are many counts of this clonotype. This rearrangement joins TRBV7-3 to TRBJ2-3; D might be TRBD2 (5 bases). The CDR3 is made up of 16 amino acids. Germline V lookup: CDR1 SGHTA, CDR2 FQGTGA. V was pared by 4 bases and J by 1 base, with 15 bases between. The chain's CDR3 is CASSYWSSGGTDTQYF. DNA of the CDR3: TGTGCCAGCAGCTATTGGTCCAGCGGAGGCACAGATACGCAGTATTTT.